These 6 T cell receptor beta chains originate from one sample sequenced in a study of Ad26.COV2.S vaccination and SARS-CoV-2 variants. Treatment reported: roughly 18 received Ad26.COV2.S at low or high dose, single or two shots; about 5 received placebo; per-sample allocation not given. Following the first vaccine or placebo injection, samples were taken on day 63. TCRdb keeps only in-frame clones here, not all; method: immunoSEQ multiplex PCR. The data contain 380,000 or so clones, under 90% of them seen just once; the ten biggest clones take up almost 7.5%. Sequenced material: peripheral blood, taken in a trial of Ad26.COV2.S vaccine versus placebo. The receptors shown here come from a person between 18 and 60 years old who received the Ad26.COV2.S COVID-19 vaccine or a placebo.

V is TRBV19 and J is TRBJ1-6, with TRBD1 matching over 10 bases. Trimming at V came to 8 bases and at J to 8 bases, leaving 6 bases not matched to a gene. Germline V gene data show CDR1 as LNHDA and CDR2 as SQIVND (reference sequence). The CDR3 length is 14 residues. CDR3: CASSTGGADSPLHF. The DNA for the CDR3 is TGTGCCAGTTCGACAGGGGGCGCCGATTCACCCCTCCACTTT.

The chain joins TRBV11-2 to TRBJ2-7; 8 positions agree with TRBD2. This CDR3 is 14 amino acids long. Germline V gene data show CDR1 as SGHAT and CDR2 as FQNNGV. V lost 1 base and J lost 1; bases outside the gene matches: 0. CDR3 nucleotides: TGTGCCAGCAGCTTAGCTAGCGGGTCCTACGAGCAGTACTTC. Its protein is CASSLASGSYEQYF.

V and J are TRBV5-4 and TRBJ1-1, with D maybe TRBD1 (6 bases). Per the germline V gene, CDR1 is SGHNT and CDR2 is YYREEE (reference sequence). The V and J ends lost 4 bases and 5 bases respectively, with 15 bases between them. CDR3 length: 14 amino acids. This CDR3 is CASSPTGFQTEAFF. CDR3 DNA: TGTGCCAGCAGCCCCACAGGGTTTCAGACTGAAGCTTTCTTT.

The rearrangement joins TRBV5-5 to TRBJ2-7, with D perhaps TRBD1 or TRBD2 (5 bases each). The CDR3 is 13 residues long. V gave up 4 bases and J gave up 3 bases, with 11 bases separating them. Germline values: CDR1 SGHKS, CDR2 YYEKEE (reference sequence). CDR3 residues: CASSPGGGYEQYF. The CDR3, as DNA: TGTGCCAGCAGCCCCGGTGGGGGCTACGAGCAGTACTTC.

V is TRBV29-1 and J is TRBJ2-3; 10 nucleotides match TRBD2. V was clipped by 6 bases and J by 5 bases; unmatched bases: 11. This CDR3 is 15 amino acids long. Germline lookup yields CDR1 SQVTM and CDR2 ANQGSEA. The CDR3 spells CSVTSGRAAVDTQYF. CDR3 nucleotide sequence: TGCAGCGTAACAAGCGGGAGGGCCGCCGTAGATACGCAGTATTTT.

The chain links TRBV7-2 to TRBJ1-1, with D perhaps TRBD1 (5 bases). Trimming cost V 1 base and J 4 bases, with 16 bases left between them. The CDR3 is 16 residues long. Per germline, CDR1 SGHTA and CDR2 FQGNSA. The CDR3 region has the DNA TGTGCCAGCAGCTTAGTCCCGGGGGTATCGGGCACTGAAGCTTTCTTT. Its protein product is CASSLVPGVSGTEAFF.